This TCR beta chain originates from a study of Ad26.COV2.S vaccination and SARS-CoV-2 variants. Produced via immunoSEQ multiplex PCR; TCRdb's table is partial and in-frame only. Seen here are 300,000 to 400,000 clones, around 89% observed once, and the top ten hold roughly 4.8%. Indicated treatment: 15 to 20 received Ad26.COV2.S at low or high dose, single or two shots; roughly five received placebo; per-sample allocation not given. Sample collection was performed on day 63 after the first vaccine or placebo injection. The CDR3 consists of 15 residues. Germline V gene sequence: CDR1 ENHRY, CDR2 SYGVKD. Deletions cut 0 bases from V and 4 bases from J, with 10 bases between.

This TCR was sampled from a person aged 18-65 years who received the Ad26.COV2.S COVID-19 vaccine or a placebo. The input for sequencing was peripheral blood, taken in a trial of Ad26.COV2.S vaccine versus placebo. The genes are TRBV10-3 and TRBJ2-1; D is ambiguous. The DNA for the CDR3 is TGTGCCATCAGTGAGTCGATGGTGCTTTACAATGAGCAGTTCTTC. Its protein product is CAISESMVLYNEQFF.